This T cell receptor beta chain appears in the sequencing data of a study of PD-1 blockade in classical Hodgkin lymphoma. Broader study findings: Complete responders started with a diversity level that resembled newly diagnosed patients at baseline. Whereas CD4+ TCR diversity had risen significantly by C4D1, CD8+ TCR diversity had not.

This clone was seen only once. The antigen is undetermined. CDR1 is SQVTM and CDR2 is ANQGSEA in the germline V gene. The length of the CDR3 is 12 residues. Trimming stripped 8 bases from V and 6 bases from J, with 16 bases between. All patients experienced relapse after autologous stem cell transplantation, and brentuximab vedotin exposure was variable. Some clones are missing from TCRdb's copy, which holds only in-frame ones; the method was immunoSEQ multiplex PCR. The table has roughly 16,000 clones, 82% seen once. The source material was peripheral blood mononuclear cells (PBMCs), sampled before the second cycle of nivolumab. This TCR came from a human donor with classical Hodgkin lymphoma. The chain carries TRBV29-1 and TRBJ1-1; TRBD1 is a possible D gene (6 bases). This chain's CDR3 is CSHGQGRAEAFF. CDR3 bases: TGCAGCCACGGCCAGGGGAGGGCTGAAGCTTTCTTT.